The present entry profiles one T cell receptor (beta chain) with its context. Its antigen is as yet unknown. Profiled with immunoSEQ multiplex PCR; TCRdb holds only in-frame clones, not every one. The sample holds more than 95,000 clones, 90% seen once. The data stem from a study of T cell clones after liver transplantation. Across the whole study: Three of the eight recipients were HCV-positive; the rest had non-autoimmune, non-viral transplant indications. Without induction therapy, subjects received standard immunosuppression until 12-24 months post-transplant. Study-wide points: A significant post-transplant drop in circulating graft-donor-reactive CD4 TCRbeta sequences occurred in most of the 8 subjects. Low donor cell numbers restricted donor-reactive repertoire measurement in a couple of subjects.

The V end lost 4 bases, the J end lost 4 bases, and 11 bases lay between the germline ends. Per the germline V gene, CDR1 is SGHRS and CDR2 is YFSETQ. The CDR3 is made up of 14 amino acids. This material consisted of CD4+ T cells from blood, taken 12 months after liver transplant. This clonotype was obtained from a human patient who received a liver transplant. T cells may partly derive from the graft donor. The rearrangement links TRBV5-1 to TRBJ2-2; possibly TRBD1 for D (6 bases). CDR3 protein: CASSPGTSTGELFF. CDR3 DNA: TGCGCCAGCAGCCCGGGGACATCCACCGGGGAGCTGTTTTTT.